The 13 T cell receptor beta chains in this list originate from one sample, sequenced in a study of T cells in localized non-small cell lung cancer (dated by TCRdb to the early 2020s). Libraries came from the immunoSEQ multiplex PCR assay. TCRdb re-hosts the immuneACCESS table, in-frame sequences only. Its copies lack some clones; in the studies checked, an unresolved V gene accounts for under half of them, and the cause for the rest is not known. In this sample the table shows about 130,000 clones, roughly 90% of which occur a single time. The ten most abundant clones make up 1.7% of the sample. The sample consisted of peripheral blood, taken before any cancer treatment. These receptor sequences come from a female donor older than 55 with stage I lung adenocarcinoma.

This sequence joins TRBV30 and TRBJ1-1; D not certain. This CDR3 is 10 amino acids long. Trimming stripped 8 bases from V and 5 bases from J, with 9 bases between. The germline V gene encodes CDR1 GTSNPN and CDR2 SVGIG (reference sequence). CDR3 protein: CAGTPTEAFF. CDR3 sequence (DNA): TGTGCCGGCACCCCAACTGAAGCTTTCTTT.

The table lists this clone with a count of one. CDR3 DNA: TGTGCCAGCAGGACGTCGGGAGGGGAGTACTATGGCTACACCTTC. It specifies CASRTSGGEYYGYTF. V gene TRBV6-1 combines with J gene TRBJ1-2; possibly TRBD1 for D (5 bases). Trimming took off 6 bases at V and 3 bases at J, with 17 bases between the two ends. This CDR3 has 15 residues. Germline CDR1 is MNHNS and CDR2 is SASEGT.

V usage is TRBV7-8 and J usage is TRBJ2-5; D is ambiguous. The CDR3 runs 15 residues. V dropped 1 base and J dropped 2 bases, with 11 bases sitting between them. Germline loops: CDR1 SGHVS, CDR2 FQNEAQ. The CDR3 DNA sequence: TGTGCCAGCAGCTTAGGAGGCAGCCTTCAAGAGACCCAGTACTTC. Translating it yields CASSLGGSLQETQYF.

The V call is TRBV9, the J call TRBJ1-3, with D hard to call. Trimming removed 2 bases at V and 1 base at J, with 10 bases between. CDR3 size: 15 residues. The germline gives CDR1 SGDLS, CDR2 YYNGEE. CDR3 region: CASSVLAASGNTIYF. CDR3 DNA sequence: TGTGCCAGCAGCGTCTTGGCAGCATCTGGAAACACCATATATTTT.

This clone was counted a single time. This sequence joins TRBV7-3 and TRBJ1-1; perhaps TRBD1 as D (5 bases). This CDR3 spans 14 amino acids. Germline V lookup: CDR1 SGHTA, CDR2 FQGTGA. Trimming took 5 bases from V and 1 from J, leaving 11 bases between them. This CDR3 is CASSLRQGNTEAFF. For the CDR3, the DNA is TGTGCCAGCAGCCTCCGTCAGGGGAACACTGAAGCTTTCTTT.

J is TRBJ1-5 and V is TRBV15, with a possible D match to TRBD1 (6 bases). Trimming cost V 3 bases and J 7 bases, with 10 bases left between them. The CDR3 has 13 residues. Germline V gene lookup returns CDR1 LNHNV and CDR2 YYDKDF (reference sequence). The CDR3 loop is CATSSYRVQPQHF. CDR3 nucleotides: TGTGCCACCAGCAGCTACAGGGTCCAGCCCCAGCATTTT.

The chain links TRBV18 to TRBJ2-7; a possible D gene is TRBD1 (6 bases). The germline V gene has CDR1 KGHSH and CDR2 LQKENI. This CDR3 has 13 residues. Trimming left V 3 bases short and J 4 bases short, with 10 bases between. The DNA of the CDR3 is TGTGCCAGCTCACCGGGACACCGATACGAGCAGTACTTC. Its translation: CASSPGHRYEQYF.

This chain links TRBV6-5 with TRBJ1-2, with TRBD1 as a possible D gene (6 bases). V gave up 8 bases and J gave up 10 bases, with 11 bases separating them. Per germline, CDR1 MNHEY and CDR2 SVGAGI. The CDR3 spans 10 residues. In DNA form, the CDR3 reads TGTGCCAGCTTAGGACAGACCTACACCTTC. Protein: CASLGQTYTF.

The rearrangement joins TRBV12-5 to TRBJ1-1, with D tentatively TRBD1 (5 bases). The CDR3 has 13 residues. CDR1 and CDR2 from the germline V gene are LGHNT and FRNRAP. The ends were cut back, 7 bases at V and 1 base at J, with 10 bases in the middle. The chain's CDR3 is CASAGLKNTEAFF. The CDR3 nucleotides are TGTGCTAGTGCAGGGTTAAAGAACACTGAAGCTTTCTTT.

The chain links TRBV6-5 to TRBJ2-5; D not resolved. The germline V gene has CDR1 MNHEY and CDR2 SVGAGI. V lost 2 bases to trimming and J lost 5 bases, with 12 bases between them. This CDR3 region has 14 residues. CDR3 nucleotide sequence: TGTGCCAGCAGTTACGCACAGTTCAGCGAGACCCAGTACTTC. Translating it yields CASSYAQFSETQYF.

CDR3 region: CASSLRQVAGDGYTF. The CDR3 DNA is TGTGCCAGCAGCTTAAGACAGGTGGCTGGGGATGGCTACACCTTC. This chain joins TRBV2 and TRBJ1-2; D may be TRBD1 (6 bases). V was shortened by 6 bases and J by 6 bases, with 20 bases between the two germline ends. The V gene's germline CDR1 is SNHLY and CDR2 FYNNEI. CDR3 length: 15 amino acids.

The rearrangement joins TRBV7-6 to TRBJ2-1; TRBD2 might be the D (6 bases). There are 15 residues in the CDR3. The germline V gene has CDR1 SGHVS and CDR2 FNYEAQ. Trimming stripped 5 bases from V and 3 bases from J, with 14 bases between. CDR3 sequence reads: CASSGNSGSYNEQFF. The CDR3 region has the DNA TGTGCCAGCAGCGGAAATAGCGGCAGCTACAATGAGCAGTTCTTC.

This sequence joins TRBV5-1 and TRBJ2-3, with 8 bases lining up with TRBD1. Losses at the gene ends were 4 bases for V and 4 bases for J; bases not matched to a gene: 5. The germline CDR1 and CDR2 sequences are SGHRS and YFSETQ. This CDR3 contains 14 residues. The CDR3 loop is CASSPRTGSDTQYF. CDR3 coding DNA: TGCGCCAGCAGCCCCCGGACAGGGTCAGATACGCAGTATTTT.